One and the same sample provided the 6 T cell receptor beta chains below, sequenced in a study of vaccination and CD4 T cells after COVID-19. Documented treatment: approximately 9-day PBMC culture with coronavirus spike peptide pools or control peptides (ViraFEST assay). Cultured CD4+ T-cell DNA underwent Oncomine TCR Beta short-read sequencing. MiXCR was run by TCRdb on the PCR reads, yielding one entry per CDR3 protein. The table lists around 14,000 distinct CDR3 sequences, about 32% of them singletons. Their recognized antigens are unknown. Sequences were obtained from cultured CD4+ T cells from blood. The receptor set was obtained from a human donor with COVID-19.

This clonotype came up once. V gene TRBV25-1 combines with J gene TRBJ1-5; 9 bases agree with TRBD1. The ends lost 1 base at V and 7 bases at J; junction bases unmatched: 5. The CDR3 is 15 amino acids. The germline gives CDR1 MGHDK, CDR2 SYGVNS. CDR3 region: CASSESTGGGQPQHF. The CDR3 bases are TGTGCCAGCAGTGAATCGACAGGGGGGGGCCAGCCCCAGCATTTT.

The V gene is TRBV7-2, the J gene TRBJ1-2, with TRBD1 matching over 7 bases. Germline V lookup: CDR1 SGHTA, CDR2 FQGNSA. This CDR3 region has 14 residues. Trimming took 4 bases from V and 4 from J; bases not matched to a gene: 6. The CDR3 DNA sequence: TGTGCCAGCAGCTCTAGCGGGGACAGCTATGGCTACACCTTC. Its translation is CASSSSGDSYGYTF. Using reference TRBV7-2 and TRBJ1-2 for the parts outside the CDR3, the full variable domain is GAGVSQSPSNKVTEKGKDVELRCDPISGHTALYWYRQSLGQGLEFLIYFQGNSAPDKSGLPSDRFSAERTGGSVSTLTIQRTQQEDSAVYLCASSSSGDSYGYTFGSGTRLTVV.

This clonotype was counted a few times. The chain employs TRBV2 and TRBJ1-6, with 7 bases lining up with TRBD1. The ends lost 6 bases at V and 3 bases at J; junction bases unmatched: 5. The CDR3 spans 15 residues. The germline V gene has CDR1 SNHLY and CDR2 FYNNEI. Here the CDR3 reads CASSSGQLYNSPLHF. The CDR3 DNA follows: TGTGCCAGCAGCTCGGGACAGCTCTATAATTCACCCCTCCACTTT.

Only a few counts were recorded for this clonotype. The V gene is TRBV6-5, the J gene TRBJ1-1, with a tentative D call TRBD1 (5 bases). V was pared by 0 bases and J by 8 bases, with 16 bases between. Per the germline V gene, CDR1 is MNHEY and CDR2 is SVGAGI. This CDR3 is built from 15 residues. The chain's CDR3 is CASSYSSPGTLEAFF. Written as DNA, the CDR3 is TGTGCCAGCAGTTACTCGAGTCCAGGGACTCTCGAAGCTTTCTTT.

The chain links TRBV5-6 to TRBJ1-1; possibly TRBD1 for D (5 bases). The germline CDR1 and CDR2 sequences are SGHDT and YYEEEE. The germline V and J ends were trimmed by 7 bases and 1 base, with 11 bases remaining between them. The CDR3 totals 13 residues. CDR3 protein: CASGGGRNTEAFF. CDR3 nucleotides: TGTGCCAGCGGGGGAGGGCGGAACACTGAAGCTTTCTTT.

The chain combines TRBV6-1 with TRBJ2-3; 7 bases are shared with TRBD1. This CDR3 is 16 amino acids long. Germline CDR1 MNHNS, CDR2 SASEGT. V trimming: 5 bases; J trimming: 0 bases; junction bases outside the gene matches: 8. The CDR3 protein is CASSKGQGESTDTQYF. DNA for the CDR3: TGTGCCAGCAGTAAAGGCCAGGGGGAGAGCACAGATACGCAGTATTTT.